The sample holds a few counts of the clone carrying this TCR beta chain. The antigen remains undetermined. The treatment is: roughly 10-day PBMC culture with coronavirus spike peptide pools or control peptides (ViraFEST assay). The Oncomine TCR Beta short-read assay sequenced DNA from cultured CD4+ T cells. TCRdb redid the calling of the PCR reads with MiXCR, one entry per CDR3 protein. The table includes some 10,000 distinct CDR3 sequences, under 80% detected once. This record belongs to a study of vaccination and CD4 T cells after COVID-19. Study as a whole: Four females and six males made up the convalescents, with two Hispanic.

In germline, CDR1 is SQVTM, CDR2 ANQGSEA. V dropped 0 bases and J dropped 4 bases, with 8 bases sitting between them. The CDR3 runs to 13 residues. The sequence derives from a human donor who had recovered from COVID-19. The J gene is TRBJ2-3, the V gene TRBV29-1; no definite D call. The material sequenced was CD4+ T cells from blood, cultured in vitro. CDR3 sequence: CSVEERISDTQYF. CDR3 coding DNA: TGCAGCGTTGAAGAAAGAATCTCAGATACGCAGTATTTT.